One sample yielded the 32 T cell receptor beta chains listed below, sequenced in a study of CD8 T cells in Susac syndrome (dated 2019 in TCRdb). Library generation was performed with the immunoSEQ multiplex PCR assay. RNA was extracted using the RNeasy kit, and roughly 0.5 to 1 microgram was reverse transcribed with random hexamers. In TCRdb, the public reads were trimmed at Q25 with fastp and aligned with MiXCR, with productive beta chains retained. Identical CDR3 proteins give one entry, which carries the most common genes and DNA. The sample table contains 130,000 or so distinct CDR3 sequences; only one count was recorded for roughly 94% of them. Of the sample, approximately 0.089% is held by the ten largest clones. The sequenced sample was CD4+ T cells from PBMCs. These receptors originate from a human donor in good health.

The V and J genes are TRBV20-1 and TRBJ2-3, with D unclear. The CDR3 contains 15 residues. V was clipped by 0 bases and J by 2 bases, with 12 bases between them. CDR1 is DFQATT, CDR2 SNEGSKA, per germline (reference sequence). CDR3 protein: CSARDWVRSTDTQYF. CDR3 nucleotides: TGCAGTGCTAGAGATTGGGTTCGATCCACAGATACGCAGTATTTT.

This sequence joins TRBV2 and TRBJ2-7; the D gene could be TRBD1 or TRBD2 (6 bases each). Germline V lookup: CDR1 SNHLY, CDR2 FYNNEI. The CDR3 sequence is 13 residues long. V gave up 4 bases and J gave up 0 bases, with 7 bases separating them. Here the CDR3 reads CASSAGASYEQYF. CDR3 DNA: TGTGCCAGCAGTGCGGGGGCCTCCTACGAGCAGTACTTC.

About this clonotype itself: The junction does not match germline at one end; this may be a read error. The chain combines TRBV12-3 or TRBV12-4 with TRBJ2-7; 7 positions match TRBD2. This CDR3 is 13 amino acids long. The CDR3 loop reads CASSLADIYEQYF. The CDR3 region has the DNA TGTGCCAGCAGTCTAGCGGATATCTACGAGCAGTACTTC.

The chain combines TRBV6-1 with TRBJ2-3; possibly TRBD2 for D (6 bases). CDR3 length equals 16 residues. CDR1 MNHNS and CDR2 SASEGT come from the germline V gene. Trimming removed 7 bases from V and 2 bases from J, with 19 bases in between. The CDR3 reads CASTYIVGLSTDTQYF. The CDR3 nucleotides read TGTGCCAGCACCTACATCGTGGGACTCTCCACAGATACGCAGTATTTT.

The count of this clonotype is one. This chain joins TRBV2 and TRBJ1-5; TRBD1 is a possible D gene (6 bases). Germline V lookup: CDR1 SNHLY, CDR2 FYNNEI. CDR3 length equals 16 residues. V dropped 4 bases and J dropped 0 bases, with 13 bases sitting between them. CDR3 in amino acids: CASSVRDTYSNQPQHF. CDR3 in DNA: TGTGCCAGCAGTGTCCGGGACACCTATAGCAATCAGCCCCAGCATTTT.

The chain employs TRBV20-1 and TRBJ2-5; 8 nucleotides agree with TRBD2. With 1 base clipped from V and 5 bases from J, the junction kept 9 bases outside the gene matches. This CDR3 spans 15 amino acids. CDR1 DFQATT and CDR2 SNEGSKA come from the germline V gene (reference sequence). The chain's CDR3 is CSARVAGGRRETQYF. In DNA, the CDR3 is TGCAGTGCTAGAGTGGCGGGGGGCCGGCGGGAGACCCAGTACTTC.

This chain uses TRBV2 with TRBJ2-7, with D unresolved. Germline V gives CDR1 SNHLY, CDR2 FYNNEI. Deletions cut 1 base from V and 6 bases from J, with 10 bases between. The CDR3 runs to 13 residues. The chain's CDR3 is CASSEGVGGEQYF. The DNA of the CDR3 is TGTGCCAGCAGTGAAGGGGTTGGTGGCGAGCAGTACTTC.

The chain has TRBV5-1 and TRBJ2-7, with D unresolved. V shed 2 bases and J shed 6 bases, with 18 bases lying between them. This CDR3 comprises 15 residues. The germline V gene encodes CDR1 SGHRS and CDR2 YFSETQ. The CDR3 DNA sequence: TGCGCCAGCAGCTTCTCCCCGGGTCTCGAGGTCGAGCAGTACTTC. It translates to CASSFSPGLEVEQYF.

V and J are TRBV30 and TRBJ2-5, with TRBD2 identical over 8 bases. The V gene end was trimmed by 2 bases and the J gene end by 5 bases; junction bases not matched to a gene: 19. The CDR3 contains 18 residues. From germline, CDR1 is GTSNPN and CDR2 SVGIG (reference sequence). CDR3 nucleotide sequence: TGTGCCTGGAGTTTTTCGCGGATTCCACGGGGCGGGGGGGAGACCCAGTACTTC. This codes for CAWSFSRIPRGGGETQYF.

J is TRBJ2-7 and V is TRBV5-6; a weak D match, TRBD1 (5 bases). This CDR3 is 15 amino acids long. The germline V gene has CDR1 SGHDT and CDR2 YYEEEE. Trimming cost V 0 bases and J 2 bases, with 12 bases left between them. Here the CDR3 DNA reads TGTGCCAGCAGCTTGGCGTCAGGGTTCACCTACGAGCAGTACTTC. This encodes CASSLASGFTYEQYF.

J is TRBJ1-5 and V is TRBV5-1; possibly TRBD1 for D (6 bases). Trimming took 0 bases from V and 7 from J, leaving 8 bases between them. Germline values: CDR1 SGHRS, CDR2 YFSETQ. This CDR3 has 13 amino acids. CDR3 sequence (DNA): TGCGCCAGCAGCTTGGTTACAGGGCAGCCCCAGCATTTT. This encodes CASSLVTGQPQHF.

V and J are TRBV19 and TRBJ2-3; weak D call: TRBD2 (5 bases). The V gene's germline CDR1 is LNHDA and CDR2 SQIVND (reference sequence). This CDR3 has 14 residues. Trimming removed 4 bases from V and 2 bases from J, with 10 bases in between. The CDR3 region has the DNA TGTGCCAGTAGTACGAGAGGGCCCACAGATACGCAGTATTTT. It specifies CASSTRGPTDTQYF. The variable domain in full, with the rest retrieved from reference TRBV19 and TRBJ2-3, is DGGITQSPKYLFRKEGQNVTLSCEQNLNHDAMYWYRQDPGQGLRLIYYSQIVNDFQKGDIAEGYSVSREKKESFPLTVTSAQKNPTAFYLCASSTRGPTDTQYFGPGTRLTVL.

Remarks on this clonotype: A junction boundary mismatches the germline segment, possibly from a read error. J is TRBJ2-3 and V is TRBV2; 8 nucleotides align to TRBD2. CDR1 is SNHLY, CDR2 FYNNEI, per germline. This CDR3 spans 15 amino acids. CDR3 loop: CASSEAGVPTDTQYF. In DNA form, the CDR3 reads TGTGCCAGCAGCGAAGCGGGGGTCCCCACAGATACGCAGTATTTT.

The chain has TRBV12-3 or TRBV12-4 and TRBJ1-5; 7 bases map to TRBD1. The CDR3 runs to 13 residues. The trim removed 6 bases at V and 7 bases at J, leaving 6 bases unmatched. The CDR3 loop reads CASSLDRAQPQHF. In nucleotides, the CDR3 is TGTGCCAGCAGCCTTGACAGGGCCCAGCCCCAGCATTTT.

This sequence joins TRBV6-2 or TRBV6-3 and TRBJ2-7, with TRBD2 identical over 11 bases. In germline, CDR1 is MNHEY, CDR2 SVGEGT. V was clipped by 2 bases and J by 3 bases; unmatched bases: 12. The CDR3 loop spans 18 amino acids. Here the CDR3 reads CASSYPSGRRTANYEQYF. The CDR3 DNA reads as TGTGCCAGCAGTTACCCTAGCGGGAGGCGCACCGCTAACTACGAGCAGTACTTC.

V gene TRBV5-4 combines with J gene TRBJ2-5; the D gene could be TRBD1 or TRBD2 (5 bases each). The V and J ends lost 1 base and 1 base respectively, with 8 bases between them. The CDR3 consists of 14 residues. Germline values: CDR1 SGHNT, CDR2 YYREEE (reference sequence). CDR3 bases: TGTGCCAGCAGCTTGATGGGACCCCAAGAGACCCAGTACTTC. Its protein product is CASSLMGPQETQYF.

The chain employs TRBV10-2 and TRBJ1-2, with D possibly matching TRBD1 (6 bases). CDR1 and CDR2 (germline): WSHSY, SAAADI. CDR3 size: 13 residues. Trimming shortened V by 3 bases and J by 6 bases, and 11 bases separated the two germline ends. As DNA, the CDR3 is TGCGCCAGCAGTGACTCGCGGGGGCATGGCTACACCTTC. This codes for CASSDSRGHGYTF.

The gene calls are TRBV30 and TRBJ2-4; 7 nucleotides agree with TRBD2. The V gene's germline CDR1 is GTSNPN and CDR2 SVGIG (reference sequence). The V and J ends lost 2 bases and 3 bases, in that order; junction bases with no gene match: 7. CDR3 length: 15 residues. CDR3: CAWSPPGTNKNIQYF. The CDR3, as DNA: TGTGCCTGGAGTCCACCCGGGACTAACAAAAACATTCAGTACTTC.

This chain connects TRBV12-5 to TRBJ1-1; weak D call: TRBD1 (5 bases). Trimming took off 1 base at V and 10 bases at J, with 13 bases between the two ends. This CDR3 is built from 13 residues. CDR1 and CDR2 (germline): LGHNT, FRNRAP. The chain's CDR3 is CASGLGPREGAFF. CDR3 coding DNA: TGTGCTAGTGGTTTGGGACCCAGGGAGGGAGCTTTCTTT.

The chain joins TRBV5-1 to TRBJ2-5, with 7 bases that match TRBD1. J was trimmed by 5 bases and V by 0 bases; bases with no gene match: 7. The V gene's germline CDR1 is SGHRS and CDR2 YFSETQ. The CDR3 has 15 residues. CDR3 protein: CASSLAGQSTETQYF. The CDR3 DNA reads TGCGCCAGCAGCTTGGCGGGACAGAGTACGGAGACCCAGTACTTC.

CDR3 DNA sequence: TGTGCCAGCAGTTACTCGGGCAGGGTCCACGAGCAGTACTTC. Its translation: CASSYSGRVHEQYF. The gene calls are TRBV6-2 or TRBV6-3 and TRBJ2-7; tentatively, D is TRBD1 (5 bases). The CDR3 runs to 14 residues. Trimming removed 0 bases from V and 5 bases from J, with 11 bases in between. Germline values: CDR1 MNHEY, CDR2 SVGEGT.

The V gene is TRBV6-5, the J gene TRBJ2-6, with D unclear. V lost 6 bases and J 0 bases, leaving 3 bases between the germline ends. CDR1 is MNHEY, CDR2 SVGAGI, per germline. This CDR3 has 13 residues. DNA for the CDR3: TGTGCCAGCAGGGACTCTGGGGCCAACGTCCTGACTTTC. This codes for CASRDSGANVLTF.

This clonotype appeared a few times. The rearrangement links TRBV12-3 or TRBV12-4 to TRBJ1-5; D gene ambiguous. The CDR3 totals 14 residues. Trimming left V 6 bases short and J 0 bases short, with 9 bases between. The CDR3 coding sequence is TGTGCCAGCAGCCCCACAGATAGCAATCAGCCCCAGCATTTT. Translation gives CASSPTDSNQPQHF.

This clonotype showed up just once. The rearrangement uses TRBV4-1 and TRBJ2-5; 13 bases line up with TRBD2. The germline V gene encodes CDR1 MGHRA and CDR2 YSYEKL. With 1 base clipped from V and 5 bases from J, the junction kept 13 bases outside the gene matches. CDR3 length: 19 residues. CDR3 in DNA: TGCGCCAGCAGCCAAGGGGATCAGGGACTAGCGGGAATCGCGGAGACCCAGTACTTC. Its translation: CASSQGDQGLAGIAETQYF.

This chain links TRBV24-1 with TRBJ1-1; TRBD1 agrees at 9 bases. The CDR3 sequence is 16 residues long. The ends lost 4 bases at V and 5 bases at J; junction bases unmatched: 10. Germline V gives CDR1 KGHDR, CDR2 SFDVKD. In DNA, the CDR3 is TGTGCCACCAGTGAACCCCCGGGACAGGGACGGACTGAAGCTTTCTTT. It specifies CATSEPPGQGRTEAFF.

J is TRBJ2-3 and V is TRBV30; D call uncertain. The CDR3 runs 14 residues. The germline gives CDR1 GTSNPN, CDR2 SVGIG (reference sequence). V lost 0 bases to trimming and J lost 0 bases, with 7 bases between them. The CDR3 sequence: CAWSVRLSTDTQYF. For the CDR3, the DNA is TGTGCCTGGAGTGTTAGGTTAAGCACAGATACGCAGTATTTT.

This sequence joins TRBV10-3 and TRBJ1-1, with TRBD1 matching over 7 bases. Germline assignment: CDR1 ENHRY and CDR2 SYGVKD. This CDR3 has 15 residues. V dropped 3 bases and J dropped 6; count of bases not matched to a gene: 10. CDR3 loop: CAISDLGQAHPEAFF. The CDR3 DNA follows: TGTGCCATCAGTGACCTCGGACAGGCTCACCCTGAAGCTTTCTTT.

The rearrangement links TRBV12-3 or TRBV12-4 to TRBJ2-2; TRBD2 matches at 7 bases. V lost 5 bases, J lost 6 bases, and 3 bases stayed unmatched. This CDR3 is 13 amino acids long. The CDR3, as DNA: TGTGCCAGCAGTACAGGACTAGCCGGGGAGCTGTTTTTT. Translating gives CASSTGLAGELFF.

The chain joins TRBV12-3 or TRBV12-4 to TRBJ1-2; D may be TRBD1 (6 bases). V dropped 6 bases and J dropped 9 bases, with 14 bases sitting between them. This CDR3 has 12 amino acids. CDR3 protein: CASRPLGDSYTF. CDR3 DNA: TGTGCCAGCAGACCTCTGGGGGACAGCTACACCTTC.

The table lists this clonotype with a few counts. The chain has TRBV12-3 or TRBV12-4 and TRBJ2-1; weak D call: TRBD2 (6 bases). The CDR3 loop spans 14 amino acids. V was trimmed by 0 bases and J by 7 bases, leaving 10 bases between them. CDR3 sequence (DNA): TGTGCCAGCAGTTTAGCGGGAGGCCGGAATGAGCAGTTCTTC. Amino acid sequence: CASSLAGGRNEQFF.

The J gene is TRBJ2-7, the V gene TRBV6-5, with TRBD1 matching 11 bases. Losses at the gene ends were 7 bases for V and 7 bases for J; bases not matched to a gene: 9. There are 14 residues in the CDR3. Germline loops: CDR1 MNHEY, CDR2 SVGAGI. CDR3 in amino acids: CASIPRTGGYEQYF. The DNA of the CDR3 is TGTGCCAGCATTCCTCGGACAGGGGGCTATGAGCAGTACTTC.

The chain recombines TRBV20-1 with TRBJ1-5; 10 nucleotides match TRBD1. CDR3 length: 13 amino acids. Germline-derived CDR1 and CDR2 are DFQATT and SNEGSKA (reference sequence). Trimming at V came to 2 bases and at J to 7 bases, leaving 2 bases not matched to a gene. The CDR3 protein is CSARQGQGQPQHF. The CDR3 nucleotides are TGCAGTGCTAGACAGGGACAGGGGCAGCCCCAGCATTTT.